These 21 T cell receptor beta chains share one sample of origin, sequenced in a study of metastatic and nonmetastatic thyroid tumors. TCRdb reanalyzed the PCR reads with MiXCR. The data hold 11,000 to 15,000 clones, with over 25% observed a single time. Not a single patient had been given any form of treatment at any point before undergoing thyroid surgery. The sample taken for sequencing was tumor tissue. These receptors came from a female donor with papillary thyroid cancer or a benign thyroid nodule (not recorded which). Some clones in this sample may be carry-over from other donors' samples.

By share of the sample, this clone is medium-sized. CDR3 DNA sequence: TGTGCCAGTAGTTCTCACGCCGGGACAGGGGCGTACGAGCAGTACTTC. Its protein product is CASSSHAGTGAYEQYF. The chain is built from TRBV19 and TRBJ2-7; 10 bases map to TRBD1. Germline trimming cut 5 bases from V and 4 bases from J; bases unmatched to any gene: 11. Germline CDR1 and CDR2: LNHDA and SQIVND (reference sequence). CDR3 length: 16 amino acids.

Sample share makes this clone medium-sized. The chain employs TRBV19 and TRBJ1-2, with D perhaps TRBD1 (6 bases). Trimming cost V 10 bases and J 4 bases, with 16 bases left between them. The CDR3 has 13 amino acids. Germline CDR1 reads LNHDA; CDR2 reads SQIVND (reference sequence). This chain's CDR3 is CATADRNIYGYTF. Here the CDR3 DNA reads TGTGCCACCGCCGACAGGAATATCTATGGCTACACCTTC.

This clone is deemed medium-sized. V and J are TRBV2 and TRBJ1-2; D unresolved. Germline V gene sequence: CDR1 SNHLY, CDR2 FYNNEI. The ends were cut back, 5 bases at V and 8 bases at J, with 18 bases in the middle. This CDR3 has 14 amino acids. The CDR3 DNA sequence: TGTGCCAGCAGTCCAGCCACACTCAAGGAGGGCTACACCTTC. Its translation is CASSPATLKEGYTF.

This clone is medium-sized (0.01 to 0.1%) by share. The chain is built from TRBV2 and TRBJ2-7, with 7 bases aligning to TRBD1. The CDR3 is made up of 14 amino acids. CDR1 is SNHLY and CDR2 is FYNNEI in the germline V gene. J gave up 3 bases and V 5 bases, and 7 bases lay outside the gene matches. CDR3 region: CASSQGWTGYEQYF. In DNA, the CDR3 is TGTGCCAGCAGTCAAGGGTGGACAGGCTACGAGCAGTACTTC.

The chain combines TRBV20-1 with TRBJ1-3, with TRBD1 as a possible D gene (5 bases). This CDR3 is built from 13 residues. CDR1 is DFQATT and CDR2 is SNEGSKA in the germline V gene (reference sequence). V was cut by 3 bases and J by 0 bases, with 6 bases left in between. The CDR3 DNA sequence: TGCAGTGCTAGGGGGGGCTCTGGAAACACCATATATTTT. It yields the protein CSARGGSGNTIYF.

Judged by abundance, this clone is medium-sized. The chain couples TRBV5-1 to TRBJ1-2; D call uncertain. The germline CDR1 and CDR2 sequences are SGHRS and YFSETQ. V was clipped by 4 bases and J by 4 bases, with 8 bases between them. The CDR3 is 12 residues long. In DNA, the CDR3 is TGCGCCAGCAGCGAGGACGTCTATGGCTACACCTTC. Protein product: CASSEDVYGYTF.

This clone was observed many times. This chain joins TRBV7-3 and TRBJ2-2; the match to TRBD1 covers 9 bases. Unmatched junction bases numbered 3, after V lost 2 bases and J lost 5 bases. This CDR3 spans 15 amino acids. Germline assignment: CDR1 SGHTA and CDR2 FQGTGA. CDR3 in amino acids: CASSLSTGGTGELFF. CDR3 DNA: TGTGCCAGCAGCTTATCGACAGGGGGGACCGGGGAGCTGTTTTTT. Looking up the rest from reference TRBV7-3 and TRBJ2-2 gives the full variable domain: GAGVSQTPSNKVTEKGKYVELRCDPISGHTALYWYRQSLGQGPEFLIYFQGTGAADDSGLPNDRFFAVRPEGSVSTLKIQRTERGDSAVYLCASSLSTGGTGELFFGEGSRLTVL.

The CDR3 loop reads CASSFLSGGSYEQYF. Here the CDR3 DNA reads TGTGCCAGCAGCTTTCTTAGCGGGGGCTCCTACGAGCAGTACTTC. The chain joins TRBV11-2 to TRBJ2-7, with TRBD2 matching over 9 bases. The germline gives CDR1 SGHAT, CDR2 FQNNGV. The CDR3 is 15 amino acids. Trimming cost V 3 bases and J 0 bases; bases outside gene matches: 3.

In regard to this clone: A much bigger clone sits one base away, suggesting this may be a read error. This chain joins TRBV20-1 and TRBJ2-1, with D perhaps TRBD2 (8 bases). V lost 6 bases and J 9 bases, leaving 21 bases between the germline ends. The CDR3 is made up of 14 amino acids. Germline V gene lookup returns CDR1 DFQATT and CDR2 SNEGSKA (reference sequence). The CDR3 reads CSASGTRGGGEQFF. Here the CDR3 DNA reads TGCAGTGCCAGTGGGACTAGAGGGGGCGGTGAGCAGTTCTTC.

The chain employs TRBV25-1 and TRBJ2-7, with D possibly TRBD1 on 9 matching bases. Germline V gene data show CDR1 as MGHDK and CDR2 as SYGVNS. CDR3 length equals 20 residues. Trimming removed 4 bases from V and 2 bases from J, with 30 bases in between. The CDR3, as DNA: TGTGCCAGCAGTGCCACGACAGGGGGATTAAGCGGGGGTGTCACCTACGAGCAGTACTTC. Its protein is CASSATTGGLSGGVTYEQYF.

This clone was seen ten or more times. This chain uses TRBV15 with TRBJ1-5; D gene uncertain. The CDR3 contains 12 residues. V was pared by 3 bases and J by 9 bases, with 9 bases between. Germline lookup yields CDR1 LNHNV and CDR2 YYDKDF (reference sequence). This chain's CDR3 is CATSREEGPQHF. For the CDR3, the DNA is TGTGCCACCAGCAGGGAGGAGGGGCCCCAGCATTTT.

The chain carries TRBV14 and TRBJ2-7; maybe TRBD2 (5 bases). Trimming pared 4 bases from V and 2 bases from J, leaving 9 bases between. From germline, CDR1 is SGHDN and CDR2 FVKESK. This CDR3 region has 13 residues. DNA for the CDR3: TGTGCCAGCAGCCTGGCAGCGGCCTACGAGCAGTACTTC. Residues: CASSLAAAYEQYF.

The CDR3 nucleotides are TGTGCCAGCAGCCACAGTCGGGGGAGAGGATCGAACACCGGGGAGCTGTTTTTT. It translates to CASSHSRGRGSNTGELFF. The rearrangement links TRBV7-8 to TRBJ2-2, with a weak D call TRBD2 (6 bases). This CDR3 contains 18 residues. V was clipped by 5 bases and J by 0 bases, with 19 bases between them. In germline, CDR1 is SGHVS, CDR2 FQNEAQ.

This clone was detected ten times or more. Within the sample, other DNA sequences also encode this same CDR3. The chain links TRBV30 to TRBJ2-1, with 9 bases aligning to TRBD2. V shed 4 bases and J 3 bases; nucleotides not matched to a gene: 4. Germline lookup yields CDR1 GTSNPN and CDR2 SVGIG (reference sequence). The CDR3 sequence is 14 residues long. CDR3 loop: CAWTAGGYYNEQFF. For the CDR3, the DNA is TGTGCCTGGACGGCGGGGGGGTACTACAATGAGCAGTTCTTC.

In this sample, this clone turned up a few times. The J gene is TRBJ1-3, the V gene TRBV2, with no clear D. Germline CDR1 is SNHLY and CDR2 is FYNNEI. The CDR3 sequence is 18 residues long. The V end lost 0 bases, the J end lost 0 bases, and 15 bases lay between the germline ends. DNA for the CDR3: TGTGCCAGCAGTGAAGCGCTTCTAATGGCAGCCTCTGGAAACACCATATATTTT. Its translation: CASSEALLMAASGNTIYF.

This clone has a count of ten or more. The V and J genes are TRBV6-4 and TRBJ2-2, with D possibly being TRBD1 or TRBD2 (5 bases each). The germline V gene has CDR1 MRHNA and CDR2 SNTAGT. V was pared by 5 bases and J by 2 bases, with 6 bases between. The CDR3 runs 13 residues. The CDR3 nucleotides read TGTGCCAGCAGTCGGGACAACACCGGGGAGCTGTTTTTT. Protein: CASSRDNTGELFF.

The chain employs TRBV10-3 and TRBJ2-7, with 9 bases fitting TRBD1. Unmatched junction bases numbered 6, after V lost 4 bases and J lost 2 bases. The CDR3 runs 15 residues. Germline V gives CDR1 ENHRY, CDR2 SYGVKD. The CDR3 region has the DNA TGTGCCATCAGTGTAGGGGACAGGGCCACCTACGAGCAGTACTTC. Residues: CAISVGDRATYEQYF.

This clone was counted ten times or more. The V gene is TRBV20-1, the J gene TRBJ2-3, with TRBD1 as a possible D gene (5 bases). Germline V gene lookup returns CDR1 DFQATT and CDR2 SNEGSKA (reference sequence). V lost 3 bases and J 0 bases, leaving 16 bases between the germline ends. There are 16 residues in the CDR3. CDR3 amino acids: CSASLRTLTSTDTQYF. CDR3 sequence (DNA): TGCAGTGCTAGTCTCCGGACACTCACGAGCACAGATACGCAGTATTTT.

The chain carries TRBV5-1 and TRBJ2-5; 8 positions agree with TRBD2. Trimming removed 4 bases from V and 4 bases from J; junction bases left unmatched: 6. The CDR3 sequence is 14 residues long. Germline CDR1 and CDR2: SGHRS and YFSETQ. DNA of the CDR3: TGCGCCAGCAGCCTCGGGGGGGCCTTAGAGACCCAGTACTTC. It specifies CASSLGGALETQYF.

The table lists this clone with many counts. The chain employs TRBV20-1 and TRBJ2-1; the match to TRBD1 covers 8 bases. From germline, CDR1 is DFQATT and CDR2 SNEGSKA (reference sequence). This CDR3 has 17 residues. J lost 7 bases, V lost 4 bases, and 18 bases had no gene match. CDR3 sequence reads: CSATSWDRQKTLNEQFF. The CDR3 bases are TGCAGTGCTACGTCATGGGACAGGCAAAAAACCTTAAATGAGCAGTTCTTC.

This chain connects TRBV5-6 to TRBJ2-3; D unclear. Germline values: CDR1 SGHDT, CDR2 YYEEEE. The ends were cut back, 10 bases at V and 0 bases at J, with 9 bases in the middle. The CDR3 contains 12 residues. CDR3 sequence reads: CAVSWSTDTQYF. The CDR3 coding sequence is TGTGCCGTCTCGTGGAGCACAGATACGCAGTATTTT. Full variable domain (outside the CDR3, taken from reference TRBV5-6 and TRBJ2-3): DAGVTQSPTHLIKTRGQQVTLRCSPKSGHDTVSWYQQALGQGPQFIFQYYEEEERQRGNFPDRFSGHQFPNYSSELNVNALLLGDSALYLCAVSWSTDTQYFGPGTRLTVL.